This TCR beta chain is from a study of human T cells and chemical hapten exposure. About the research overall: Patients' scalps got diphenylcyclopropenone weekly throughout the approximately 25-week study. Study conclusions and caveats: After DPC sensitization, TCRs above 1 in 1000 frequency showed no change.

Germline V CDR1 and CDR2: MNHEY, SMNVEV (reference sequence). V dropped 5 bases and J dropped 2; count of bases not matched to a gene: 5. This CDR3 region has 16 residues. Unique molecular identifiers were attached to individual cDNA molecules within the library. TCRdb called the RACE reads again in MiXCR, with one record for every CDR3 protein. The table lists 200,000 to 300,000 distinct CDR3 sequences, about 9.4% of them singletons, with about 2.1% in the top ten. Comments on this clonotype: Its antigen is unknown.

Noted time point: pre-sensitization, week 0. Treatment of the sample: therapeutic diphenylcyclopropenone sensitization with weekly scalp DPC. Prior to each patch test being applied, blood was drawn. The chain carries TRBV27 and TRBJ2-3; 12 bases align to TRBD2. Specimen: whole blood, collected in connection with sensitization to the hapten diphenylcyclopropenone (DPC). The sequence was obtained from a woman aged 40 to 50 with alopecia areata. Some clones in this sample may be carry-over from other donors' samples. This CDR3 reads CASSRLAGALTDTQYF. CDR3 DNA: TGTGCCAGCAGTCGACTAGCGGGGGCACTCACAGATACGCAGTATTTT.